This T cell receptor beta chain is from a study of radiotherapy plus CTLA-4 blockade in lung cancer. Study summary: Objective responses were observed in approximately 20% of patients, and disease control was achieved by roughly 31%. Study results and caveats: Interferon-beta and early blood T cell clone dynamics reportedly predicted response best. Among blood TCR repertoires after radiotherapy plus ipilimumab, tumor-derived clones expanded.

Each patient with chemo-refractory metastatic non-small-cell lung cancer was treated with focal radiation plus CTLA-4 blockade using ipilimumab. Repertoires were generated with immunoSEQ multiplex PCR, while TCRdb's copy carries only in-frame clones and drops some. Seen here are 71,000 or so clones, around 87% observed once, and the top ten hold 0.85% to 0.95%. For this clone: Its antigen is unknown.

Sequencing used peripheral blood, obtained from a patient treated with radiotherapy plus ipilimumab. This clonotype was sampled from a human donor with non-small cell lung cancer who had stable disease on radiotherapy plus ipilimumab.

DNA for the CDR3: TGTGCCAGCAGTTCGGTCGGGACAGGGTTCTCACCCCTCCACTTT. It is translated as CASSSVGTGFSPLHF. The V and J genes are TRBV5-6 and TRBJ1-6; 9 bases align to TRBD1. J lost 10 bases, V lost 5 bases, and 10 bases had no gene match. Germline lookup yields CDR1 SGHDT and CDR2 YYEEEE. This CDR3 comprises 15 residues. The whole variable domain, filled in from reference TRBV5-6 and TRBJ1-6, reads DAGVTQSPTHLIKTRGQQVTLRCSPKSGHDTVSWYQQALGQGPQFIFQYYEEEERQRGNFPDRFSGHQFPNYSSELNVNALLLGDSALYLCASSSVGTGFSPLHFGNGTRLTVT.